The 15 T cell receptor beta chains given below trace back to one sample, sequenced in a study of blood T cell repertoires in COVID-19. Sequencing was performed with immunoSEQ multiplex PCR; in TCRdb, only in-frame clones are kept and a portion is missing. Among about 160,000 clones, approximately 87% were seen once, and the ten largest hold under 13%. The sequenced material came from peripheral blood. The receptors shown here come from a woman aged 70-85 years with COVID-19, enrolled during active disease.

The V call is TRBV5-6, the J call TRBJ1-2; 7 positions match TRBD1. V trimming: 1 base; J trimming: 4 bases; junction bases outside the gene matches: 4. This CDR3 spans 14 amino acids. Germline CDR1 is SGHDT and CDR2 is YYEEEE. CDR3 sequence (DNA): TGTGCCAGCAGCTTGACAGGGGAGAGCTATGGCTACACCTTC. Protein: CASSLTGESYGYTF.

The J gene is TRBJ1-6, the V gene TRBV7-2; no reliable D call. CDR3 length: 13 amino acids. V was shortened by 5 bases and J by 7 bases, with 9 bases between the two germline ends. From germline, CDR1 is SGHTA and CDR2 FQGNSA. CDR3 coding DNA: TGTGCCAGCAGCCTGGAGGCCAATTCACCCCTCCACTTT. Translating gives CASSLEANSPLHF. Full variable domain (missing parts from reference TRBV7-2 and TRBJ1-6): GAGVSQSPSNKVTEKGKDVELRCDPISGHTALYWYRQSLGQGLEFLIYFQGNSAPDKSGLPSDRFSAERTGGSVSTLTIQRTQQEDSAVYLCASSLEANSPLHFGNGTRLTVT.

This clone was picked up one time. J is TRBJ2-1 and V is TRBV29-1, with TRBD2 matching 9 bases. The trim removed 1 base at V and 5 bases at J, leaving 3 bases unmatched. CDR1 is SQVTM, CDR2 ANQGSEA, per germline. There are 14 residues in the CDR3. The CDR3 loop is CSVEGSSGNNEQFF. CDR3 DNA: TGCAGCGTTGAAGGGTCTAGCGGGAACAATGAGCAGTTCTTC.

J is TRBJ2-7 and V is TRBV28; tentative D call: TRBD2 (5 bases). CDR1 and CDR2 (germline): MDHEN, SYDVKM. Trimming took 8 bases from V and 3 from J, leaving 8 bases between them. The CDR3 is 11 amino acids. The CDR3 DNA reads as TGTGCCAGCGGGAGCATCTACGAGCAGTACTTC. Translation: CASGSIYEQYF.

V usage is TRBV6-5 and J usage is TRBJ1-2; 8 bases map to TRBD1. Germline trimming cut 7 bases from V and 2 bases from J; bases unmatched to any gene: 6. The germline CDR1 and CDR2 sequences are MNHEY and SVGAGI. The CDR3 contains 14 residues. The CDR3 region is CASKLDRENYGYTF. As DNA, the CDR3 is TGTGCCAGCAAGCTGGACAGGGAAAACTATGGCTACACCTTC.

The chain is built from TRBV15 and TRBJ2-5, with D unclear. Per germline, CDR1 LNHNV and CDR2 YYDKDF (reference sequence). V was pared by 5 bases and J by 5 bases, with 12 bases between. This CDR3 contains 13 residues. The CDR3 DNA is TGTGCCACCAGCCCGTTCTCGAGGGAGACCCAGTACTTC. It is translated as CATSPFSRETQYF.

The genes are TRBV11-1 and TRBJ2-7; TRBD1 aligns across 8 bases. Germline V gives CDR1 SGHAT, CDR2 FQDESV (reference sequence). With V trimmed by 5 bases and J by 1 base, 1 base remained unmatched. There are 13 residues in the CDR3. The CDR3 loop reads CASSRQGSYEQYF. The DNA of the CDR3 is TGTGCCAGCAGCCGACAGGGGTCCTACGAGCAGTACTTC.

This chain joins TRBV7-9 and TRBJ1-2; D perhaps matches TRBD1 (6 bases). Deletions cut 5 bases from V and 4 bases from J, with 17 bases between. The CDR3 is 15 amino acids. Germline CDR1 is SEHNR and CDR2 is FQNEAQ (reference sequence). The CDR3 sequence: CASSRTQQGSYGYTF. CDR3 nucleotides: TGTGCCAGCAGCCGTACCCAACAGGGAAGCTATGGCTACACCTTC.

The CDR3 sequence is CASSVSGTGFTNEKLFF. The CDR3 DNA reads TGTGCCAGCAGCGTATCCGGGACAGGGTTCACTAATGAAAAACTGTTTTTT. The chain couples TRBV9 to TRBJ1-4, with 9 nucleotides matching TRBD1. Trimming at V came to 1 base and at J to 2 bases, leaving 6 bases not matched to a gene. The CDR3 runs to 17 residues. CDR1 and CDR2 (germline): SGDLS, YYNGEE.

The genes are TRBV2 and TRBJ2-5, with 10 nucleotides matching TRBD1. This CDR3 is built from 14 residues. Unmatched junction bases numbered 6, after V lost 6 bases and J lost 5 bases. Germline V CDR1 and CDR2: SNHLY, FYNNEI. CDR3 sequence: CASSPGTGDETQYF. DNA of the CDR3: TGTGCCAGCAGCCCCGGGACAGGGGACGAGACCCAGTACTTC.

The chain joins TRBV12-3 or TRBV12-4 to TRBJ2-7; D gene unclear. This CDR3 has 11 residues. V gave up 8 bases and J gave up 0 bases, with 5 bases separating them. CDR3 coding DNA: TGTGCCAGCCCTAGCTCCTACGAGCAGTACTTC. It is translated as CASPSSYEQYF.

The V call is TRBV13, the J call TRBJ2-3; no definite D call. This CDR3 has 13 residues. Trimming left V 1 base short and J 7 bases short, with 9 bases between. Germline-derived CDR1 and CDR2 are PRHDT and FYEKMQ (reference sequence). The CDR3 DNA reads as TGTGCCAGCAGCTTAGACAGCTTCTATACGCAGTATTTT. It translates to CASSLDSFYTQYF.

Here the CDR3 reads CASSSDRGSNQPQHF. CDR3 coding DNA: TGTGCCAGCAGTTCAGACAGGGGGAGCAATCAGCCCCAGCATTTT. This chain uses TRBV28 with TRBJ1-5, with 9 bases fitting TRBD1. Germline trimming cut 4 bases from V and 1 base from J; bases unmatched to any gene: 2. There are 15 residues in the CDR3. Germline CDR1 reads MDHEN; CDR2 reads SYDVKM. Full variable domain (rest looked up from reference TRBV28 and TRBJ1-5): DVKVTQSSRYLVKRTGEKVFLECVQDMDHENMFWYRQDPGLGLRLIYFSYDVKMKEKGDIPEGYSVSREKKERFSLILESASTNQTSMYLCASSSDRGSNQPQHFGDGTRLSIL.

The chain has TRBV30 and TRBJ1-4; D is undetermined. Germline loops: CDR1 GTSNPN, CDR2 SVGIG (reference sequence). The CDR3 loop spans 14 amino acids. Trimming left V 5 bases short and J 2 bases short, with 12 bases between. CDR3 nucleotide sequence: TGTGCCTGGGACACCGGGAGCACTAATGAAAAACTGTTTTTT. This gives the protein CAWDTGSTNEKLFF.

The gene calls are TRBV5-1 and TRBJ1-2, with 9 bases identical to TRBD1. This CDR3 spans 14 amino acids. V dropped 4 bases and J dropped 6; count of bases not matched to a gene: 7. The germline gives CDR1 SGHRS, CDR2 YFSETQ. The CDR3 spells CASSLRTGDDGYTF. DNA of the CDR3: TGCGCCAGCAGCCTAAGGACAGGGGACGATGGCTACACCTTC.